This T cell receptor beta chain was documented in a study of blood T cell repertoires in COVID-19. The CDR3 contains 16 residues. Germline-derived CDR1 and CDR2 are KGHDR and SFDVKD. With 5 bases removed from V and 8 bases from J, the gap between germline ends came to 18 bases. Data came from immunoSEQ multiplex PCR; TCRdb stores just in-frame clones and leaves some out. This repertoire shows fewer than 95,000 clones, around 90% found once; its top ten account for 0.65% to 0.95%. The chain combines TRBV24-1 with TRBJ1-6; no reliable D call. The sequence derives from an elderly woman with acute or convalescent COVID-19. The sample was peripheral blood. The CDR3 protein is CATSGPSQFSHSPLHF. The CDR3 DNA reads as TGTGCCACCAGTGGTCCCTCACAGTTTTCCCATTCACCCCTCCACTTT.